These 32 T cell receptor beta chains were sequenced from one sample in a study of shared clonotypes between healthy human individuals. Clones were read by immunoSEQ multiplex PCR, and TCRdb kept only the in-frame ones, dropping some. The sample yields over a million clones, approximately 98.5% seen once. The source material was naive CD4+ T cells sorted from blood. Described subset: CD45RA+ positively selected. The receptors were gathered from a man aged 30 to 45 in good health.

For this clone: This same CDR3 is encoded by further DNA sequences in the sample. V usage is TRBV18 and J usage is TRBJ2-2; a possible D gene is TRBD2 (6 bases). This CDR3 comprises 14 residues. Germline V gives CDR1 KGHSH, CDR2 LQKENI. V lost 4 bases, J lost 0 bases, and 6 bases lay in between. The CDR3 DNA reads as TGTGCCAGCTCACTAGCGGCGAACACCGGGGAGCTGTTTTTT. Translated, it gives CASSLAANTGELFF. Using reference TRBV18 and TRBJ2-2 for the parts outside the CDR3, the full variable domain is NAGVMQNPRHLVRRRGQEARLRCSPMKGHSHVYWYRQLPEEGLKFMVYLQKENIIDESGMPKERFSAEFPKEGPSILRIQQVVRGDSAAYFCASSLAANTGELFFGEGSRLTVL.

This chain uses TRBV28 with TRBJ2-7, with 7 bases aligning to TRBD1. There are 16 residues in the CDR3. The junction had 8 bases not matched to a gene; V was cut back by 1 base and J by 2 bases. Germline assignment: CDR1 MDHEN and CDR2 SYDVKM. The CDR3 DNA sequence: TGTGCCAGCAGTTTATCCGGGACAGTTCGACCCTACGAGCAGTACTTC. Translation: CASSLSGTVRPYEQYF.

This clone was picked up one time. The V call is TRBV2, the J call TRBJ1-1; 9 bases are a match to TRBD1. This CDR3 has 13 amino acids. V shed 7 bases, J shed 6 bases, and the junction held 6 bases outside the gene matches. From germline, CDR1 is SNHLY and CDR2 FYNNEI. The CDR3 protein is CASNWDRAAEAFF. CDR3 bases: TGTGCCAGCAACTGGGACAGGGCCGCTGAAGCTTTCTTT.

Comments on this clone: Other DNA sequences within the sample encode an identical CDR3. The chain employs TRBV5-6 and TRBJ2-1, with a weak D call TRBD1 (5 bases). Germline CDR1 reads SGHDT; CDR2 reads YYEEEE. Trimming left V 1 base short and J 10 bases short, with 9 bases between. The CDR3 is made up of 12 amino acids. This CDR3 reads CASSLQGGEQFF. CDR3 coding DNA: TGTGCCAGCAGCTTGCAGGGTGGAGAGCAGTTCTTC.

J is TRBJ1-1 and V is TRBV2; TRBD1 is a possible D gene (5 bases). The germline V and J ends were trimmed by 7 bases and 0 bases, with 12 bases remaining between them. The CDR3 runs 14 residues. The germline gives CDR1 SNHLY, CDR2 FYNNEI. This CDR3 is CASMGGWLNTEAFF. As DNA, the CDR3 is TGTGCCAGCATGGGGGGGTGGTTGAACACTGAAGCTTTCTTT. The entire variable domain, with the rest obtained from reference TRBV2 and TRBJ1-1, is as follows: EPEVTQTPSHQVTQMGQEVILRCVPISNHLYFYWYRQILGQKVEFLVSFYNNEISEKSEIFDDQFSVERPDGSNFTLKIRSTKLEDSAMYFCASMGGWLNTEAFFGQGTRLTVV.

The rearrangement joins TRBV18 to TRBJ2-7; the D is unclear. The CDR3 contains 12 residues. Germline V CDR1 and CDR2: KGHSH, LQKENI. The ends were cut back, 4 bases at V and 9 bases at J, with 13 bases in the middle. CDR3 sequence (DNA): TGTGCCAGCTCACTCGACAACCTAGGGCAGTACTTC. Its protein product is CASSLDNLGQYF.

The V call is TRBV21-1, the J call TRBJ1-1. TRBV21-1 is flagged as a pseudogene. CDR3 size: 11 residues. CDR3 in amino acids: CASSLFGEAFF. As DNA, the CDR3 is TGTGCCAGCAGCCTTTTCGGTGAAGCTTTCTTT.

As concerns this clone: One end of the junction is discordant with germline, which a read error may explain. V and J are TRBV18 and TRBJ2-7; 7 bases align to TRBD1. Germline V CDR1 and CDR2: KGHSH, LQKENI. This CDR3 is built from 12 residues. In DNA, the CDR3 is TGTGCCAGCTCACCTGAACAACCGGGACAGATCTTC. Residues: CASSPEQPGQIF. Variable domain in full (rest from reference TRBV18 and TRBJ2-7): NAGVMQNPRHLVRRRGQEARLRCSPMKGHSHVYWYRQLPEEGLKFMVYLQKENIIDESGMPKERFSAEFPKEGPSILRIQQVVRGDSAAYFCASSPEQPGQIFGPGTRLTVT.

The sample holds one count of this clone. The chain uses TRBV28 and TRBJ2-1; TRBD2 aligns across 7 bases. Trimming cost V 5 bases and J 9 bases; bases outside gene matches: 7. CDR1 and CDR2 (germline): MDHEN, SYDVKM. The CDR3 runs to 13 residues. The CDR3 protein is CASSRGTNLEQFF. The CDR3 DNA follows: TGTGCCAGCAGTAGAGGGACTAACCTTGAGCAGTTCTTC.

V gene TRBV18 combines with J gene TRBJ1-1; perhaps TRBD1 as D (5 bases). This CDR3 comprises 18 residues. The ends were cut back, 0 bases at V and 1 base at J, with 18 bases in the middle. Germline CDR1 reads KGHSH; CDR2 reads LQKENI. The CDR3 DNA sequence: TGTGCCAGCTCACCACCAGCTGGGGCGAGGGCTGAGAACACTGAAGCTTTCTTT. Protein product: CASSPPAGARAENTEAFF. Complete variable domain (other parts from reference TRBV18 and TRBJ1-1): NAGVMQNPRHLVRRRGQEARLRCSPMKGHSHVYWYRQLPEEGLKFMVYLQKENIIDESGMPKERFSAEFPKEGPSILRIQQVVRGDSAAYFCASSPPAGARAENTEAFFGQGTRLTVV.

The rearrangement links TRBV7-9 to TRBJ2-6; D not resolved. The CDR3 has 15 residues. The V end was cut by 2 bases, the J end by 0 bases, with 5 bases between. Germline CDR1 is SEHNR and CDR2 is FQNEAQ (reference sequence). This CDR3 reads CASSLLGSGANVLTF. CDR3 bases: TGTGCCAGCAGCTTACTGGGCTCTGGGGCCAACGTCCTGACTTTC.

About this clone: Within the sample, other DNA sequences also encode this same CDR3. The chain is built from TRBV28 and TRBJ2-7; no clear D gene. CDR3 length equals 12 residues. Trimming stripped 2 bases from V and 2 bases from J, with 4 bases between. The germline V gene has CDR1 MDHEN and CDR2 SYDVKM. CDR3 loop: CASSLTTYEQYF. CDR3 bases: TGTGCCAGCAGTTTAACCACCTACGAGCAGTACTTC. Based on the CDR3 plus reference TRBV28 and TRBJ2-7, the full variable domain is DVKVTQSSRYLVKRTGEKVFLECVQDMDHENMFWYRQDPGLGLRLIYFSYDVKMKEKGDIPEGYSVSREKKERFSLILESASTNQTSMYLCASSLTTYEQYFGPGTRLTVT.

The rearrangement links TRBV30 to TRBJ1-1, with D maybe TRBD1 (6 bases). The CDR3 is 13 residues long. Germline V gene sequence: CDR1 GTSNPN, CDR2 SVGIG (reference sequence). V was trimmed by 5 bases and J by 4 bases, leaving 14 bases between them. CDR3 bases: TGTGCCTGGGATAAACAGGGACGCACTGAAGCTTTCTTT. This translates into CAWDKQGRTEAFF.

The chain is built from TRBV7-6 and TRBJ2-5, with D possibly TRBD1 on 6 matching bases. V lost 5 bases, J lost 5 bases, and 21 bases lay in between. CDR1 and CDR2 (germline): SGHVS, FNYEAQ. This CDR3 has 16 amino acids. The CDR3 nucleotides are TGTGCCAGCAGCCCCCCCGAACAGGGCTTCGGGGAGACCCAGTACTTC. Residues: CASSPPEQGFGETQYF.

CDR3 amino acids: CASSLRAGGGEQYF. In DNA form, the CDR3 reads TGCGCCAGCAGCTTGAGAGCGGGAGGAGGGGAGCAGTACTTC. The chain uses TRBV5-1 and TRBJ2-7; TRBD2 matches 9 bases. The ends lost 1 base at V and 7 bases at J; junction bases unmatched: 6. Germline V gives CDR1 SGHRS, CDR2 YFSETQ. There are 14 residues in the CDR3.

CDR3 in amino acids: CASSGGGDHSYEQYF. The CDR3 bases are TGTGCCAGCAGTGGGGGTGGGGATCACTCCTACGAGCAGTACTTC. The chain uses TRBV27 and TRBJ2-7, with D perhaps given as TRBD1 or TRBD2 (5 bases each). Germline-derived CDR1 and CDR2 are MNHEY and SMNVEV (reference sequence). Between the trimmed V and J ends, which lost 5 bases and 0 bases, there was a span of 14 bases. This CDR3 has 15 amino acids.

The chain couples TRBV28 to TRBJ2-1, with D tentatively TRBD1 or TRBD2 (5 bases each). Trimming removed 6 bases at V and 7 bases at J, with 22 bases between. The CDR3 contains 16 residues. Per the germline V gene, CDR1 is MDHEN and CDR2 is SYDVKM. The CDR3 DNA follows: TGTGCCAGCAGGACCCCCGGGACCCCCGGATGGAATGAGCAGTTCTTC. Its protein is CASRTPGTPGWNEQFF.

J is TRBJ1-1 and V is TRBV6-5, with no clear D. The CDR3 sequence is 13 residues long. Trimming cost V 4 bases and J 1 base, with 7 bases left between them. Germline V lookup: CDR1 MNHEY, CDR2 SVGAGI. The CDR3 is CASSLQRNTEAFF. CDR3 sequence (DNA): TGTGCCAGCAGTTTACAAAGGAACACTGAAGCTTTCTTT.

The chain carries TRBV9 and TRBJ2-7, with D tentatively TRBD1 or TRBD2 (6 bases each). Trimming removed 3 bases at V and 4 bases at J, with 14 bases between. The CDR3 is 14 residues long. Germline CDR1 reads SGDLS; CDR2 reads YYNGEE. The CDR3 sequence: CASSAGGGNYEQYF. CDR3 coding DNA: TGTGCCAGCAGCGCCGGAGGGGGAAATTACGAGCAGTACTTC.

The V and J genes are TRBV7-2 and TRBJ2-7, with 8 nucleotides matching TRBD2. Germline loops: CDR1 SGHTA, CDR2 FQGNSA. This CDR3 is 15 amino acids long. J gave up 5 bases and V 1 base, and 7 bases lay outside the gene matches. The CDR3 spells CASSLEGSGIHEQYF. In DNA form, the CDR3 reads TGTGCCAGCAGCTTAGAGGGTAGCGGGATCCACGAGCAGTACTTC.

J is TRBJ2-1 and V is TRBV18; TRBD2 matches at 14 bases. CDR3 size: 16 residues. The germline V gene encodes CDR1 KGHSH and CDR2 LQKENI. Unmatched junction bases numbered 7, after V lost 3 bases and J lost 9 bases. The CDR3 loop reads CASSPGTSGSRGEQFF. DNA for the CDR3: TGTGCCAGCTCACCTGGGACTAGCGGGAGTAGAGGTGAGCAGTTCTTC.

The V and J genes are TRBV19 and TRBJ2-5; 13 positions agree with TRBD2. With V trimmed by 4 bases and J by 6 bases, 5 bases remained unmatched. The CDR3 contains 15 residues. CDR1 LNHDA and CDR2 SQIVND come from the germline V gene (reference sequence). CDR3 protein: CASSTRTSGSQTQYF. DNA for the CDR3: TGTGCCAGTAGTACCCGGACTAGCGGGAGTCAGACCCAGTACTTC. Based on the CDR3 plus reference TRBV19 and TRBJ2-5, the full variable domain is DGGITQSPKYLFRKEGQNVTLSCEQNLNHDAMYWYRQDPGQGLRLIYYSQIVNDFQKGDIAEGYSVSREKKESFPLTVTSAQKNPTAFYLCASSTRTSGSQTQYFGPGTRLLVL.

V usage is TRBV9 and J usage is TRBJ2-1, with 11 bases that match TRBD2. The V gene's germline CDR1 is SGDLS and CDR2 YYNGEE. CDR3 length: 14 residues. After removal of 6 bases from V and 9 bases from J, the junction contained 8 bases not matched to a gene. The CDR3 is CASNPGLAEVEQFF. The CDR3 coding sequence is TGTGCCAGCAACCCGGGACTAGCGGAGGTTGAGCAGTTCTTC.

The V gene is TRBV6-6, the J gene TRBJ2-7, with no clear D. Germline loops: CDR1 MNHNY, CDR2 SVGAGI (reference sequence). CDR3 length: 14 residues. Trimming shortened V by 5 bases and J by 3 bases, and 14 bases separated the two germline ends. The CDR3 DNA reads TGTGCCAGCAGTAACCTCGGCAGGTACTACGAGCAGTACTTC. Amino acid sequence: CASSNLGRYYEQYF.

This rearrangement joins TRBV18 to TRBJ2-5; 7 nucleotides line up with TRBD1. Unmatched junction bases numbered 10, after V lost 2 bases and J lost 4 bases. Looked up from germline, CDR1 is KGHSH and CDR2 is LQKENI. CDR3 size: 16 residues. Here the CDR3 reads CASSPYRDSTVETQYF. The CDR3 DNA follows: TGTGCCAGCTCACCATACAGGGACAGCACCGTAGAGACCCAGTACTTC.

The V call is TRBV5-8, the J call TRBJ1-2, with a tentative D call TRBD1 (6 bases). The CDR3 spans 12 residues. Trimming removed 3 bases at V and 4 bases at J, with 7 bases between. Germline CDR1 is SGHTS and CDR2 is YDEGEE. The CDR3 loop is CASSWDIYGYTF. Here the CDR3 DNA reads TGTGCCAGCAGCTGGGACATCTATGGCTACACCTTC. Supplemented by reference TRBV5-8 and TRBJ1-2, the full variable domain reads EAGVTQSPTHLIKTRGQQATLRCSPISGHTSVYWYQQALGLGLQFLLWYDEGEERNRGNFPPRFSGRQFPNYSSELNVNALELEDSALYLCASSWDIYGYTFGSGTRLTVV.

The V call is TRBV15, the J call TRBJ2-2; TRBD2 matches 9 bases. The CDR3 has 16 amino acids. Germline V gene lookup returns CDR1 LNHNV and CDR2 YYDKDF (reference sequence). V lost 5 bases to trimming and J lost 5 bases; unmatched junction nucleotides: 9. The CDR3 DNA reads TGTGCCACCAGCGGCCGACTAGCGGAGGTTACCGGGGAGCTGTTTTTT. Protein sequence: CATSGRLAEVTGELFF. The full variable domain, completed using reference TRBV15 and TRBJ2-2, is DAMVIQNPRYQVTQFGKPVTLSCSQTLNHNVMYWYQQKSSQAPKLLFHYYDKDFNNEADTPDNFQSRRPNTSFCFLDIRSPGLGDTAMYLCATSGRLAEVTGELFFGEGSRLTVL.

CDR3 sequence: CASSLSRDGGYTF. The CDR3 DNA reads TGTGCCAGCAGTTTATCTAGGGATGGTGGCTACACCTTC. The rearrangement joins TRBV28 to TRBJ1-2, with no clear D. This CDR3 is built from 13 residues. Germline loops: CDR1 MDHEN, CDR2 SYDVKM. Trimming left V 1 base short and J 7 bases short, with 10 bases between.

The chain combines TRBV5-1 with TRBJ1-4, with a tentative D call TRBD1 (6 bases). The CDR3 extends over 15 amino acids. CDR1 is SGHRS and CDR2 is YFSETQ in the germline V gene. Trimming took 0 bases from V and 5 from J, leaving 11 bases between them. The DNA for the CDR3 is TGCGCCAGCAGCTTGGATCCAGGGGTGAATGAAAAACTGTTTTTT. Translation gives CASSLDPGVNEKLFF.

The rearrangement links TRBV19 to TRBJ1-4; 8 nucleotides line up with TRBD1. This CDR3 has 17 residues. The germline CDR1 and CDR2 sequences are LNHDA and SQIVND (reference sequence). The trim removed 10 bases at V and 0 bases at J, leaving 13 bases unmatched. The CDR3 spells CATTKLGQATTNEKLFF. The CDR3 region has the DNA TGTGCCACTACCAAGTTGGGACAGGCAACAACTAATGAAAAACTGTTTTTT. Looking up the rest from reference TRBV19 and TRBJ1-4 gives the full variable domain: DGGITQSPKYLFRKEGQNVTLSCEQNLNHDAMYWYRQDPGQGLRLIYYSQIVNDFQKGDIAEGYSVSREKKESFPLTVTSAQKNPTAFYLCATTKLGQATTNEKLFFGSGTQLSVL.

V and J are TRBV15 and TRBJ1-4; D may be TRBD1 (5 bases). The CDR3 runs 16 residues. Germline CDR1 LNHNV, CDR2 YYDKDF (reference sequence). With 8 bases removed from V and 0 bases from J, the gap between germline ends came to 16 bases. CDR3 amino acids: CATRPEGSTTNEKLFF. The CDR3 DNA follows: TGTGCCACCCGGCCCGAGGGGTCCACAACTAATGAAAAACTGTTTTTT.

This chain joins TRBV7-6 and TRBJ2-2, with D possibly TRBD1 on 5 matching bases. The CDR3 has 14 amino acids. Per the germline V gene, CDR1 is SGHVS and CDR2 is FNYEAQ. Trimming shortened V by 1 base and J by 6 bases, and 9 bases separated the two germline ends. CDR3 amino acids: CASSLGGAAGELFF. As DNA, the CDR3 is TGTGCCAGCAGCTTAGGGGGCGCCGCCGGGGAGCTGTTTTTT. The entire variable domain, with the rest obtained from reference TRBV7-6 and TRBJ2-2, is as follows: GAGVSQSPRYKVTKRGQDVALRCDPISGHVSLYWYRQALGQGPEFLTYFNYEAQQDKSGLPNDRFSAERPEGSISTLTIQRTEQRDSAMYRCASSLGGAAGELFFGEGSRLTVL.